The 10 T cell receptor beta chains given below trace back to one sample, sequenced in a study of T cell repertoires in cytomegalovirus infection. Their recognized antigens are unknown. One entry per CDR3 protein results from TCRdb running MiXCR on the reads. The table has approximately 990,000 distinct CDR3 sequences, approximately 32% seen once. Specimen: cultured CD8+ T cells from PBMCs, collected from culture after CMV antigen stimulation. These receptors were obtained from a human donor in good health (CMV status not recorded). Some clones in this sample may be carry-over from other donors' samples.

This clonotype has just a few counts. The chain uses TRBV7-6 and TRBJ2-3; D is unclear. Trimming shortened V by 7 bases and J by 1 base, and 12 bases separated the two germline ends. Germline V lookup: CDR1 SGHVS, CDR2 FNYEAQ. The CDR3 runs 14 residues. This chain's CDR3 is CASTTLTGTDTQYF. CDR3 in DNA: TGTGCCAGCACGACGCTTACTGGCACAGATACGCAGTATTTT. Full variable domain (missing parts from reference TRBV7-6 and TRBJ2-3): GAGVSQSPRYKVTKRGQDVALRCDPISGHVSLYWYRQALGQGPEFLTYFNYEAQQDKSGLPNDRFSAERPEGSISTLTIQRTEQRDSAMYRCASTTLTGTDTQYFGPGTRLTVL.

This clonotype was counted only a few times. The chain joins TRBV19 to TRBJ2-1; D is ambiguous. Germline V lookup: CDR1 LNHDA, CDR2 SQIVND (reference sequence). CDR3 size: 15 residues. V shed 3 bases and J shed 0 bases, with 9 bases lying between them. The CDR3 sequence is CASSIKGSSYNEQFF. Written as DNA, the CDR3 is TGTGCCAGTAGTATCAAGGGAAGCTCCTACAATGAGCAGTTCTTC.

Only a few counts were recorded for this clonotype. The rearrangement joins TRBV24-1 to TRBJ2-5, with TRBD1 matching over 9 bases. The length of the CDR3 is 17 residues. V was clipped by 3 bases and J by 1 base; unmatched bases: 8. Germline V gene data show CDR1 as KGHDR and CDR2 as SFDVKD. DNA of the CDR3: TGTGCCACCAGTGATCAACCGGGACAGGGTGGCCAAGAGACCCAGTACTTC. Protein: CATSDQPGQGGQETQYF.

There are a few counts of this clonotype. The chain joins TRBV7-6 to TRBJ1-4; D is unclear. Germline CDR1 reads SGHVS; CDR2 reads FNYEAQ. Trimming removed 4 bases from V and 12 bases from J, with 12 bases in between. The CDR3 consists of 12 residues. The CDR3 protein is CASSSVRGELFF. Here the CDR3 DNA reads TGTGCCAGCAGCTCCGTACGCGGGGAACTGTTTTTT.

J is TRBJ2-3 and V is TRBV7-6; 10 nucleotides align to TRBD2. The CDR3 runs to 17 residues. From germline, CDR1 is SGHVS and CDR2 FNYEAQ. V trimming: 3 bases; J trimming: 4 bases; junction bases outside the gene matches: 10. In nucleotides, the CDR3 is TGTGCCAGCAGCTTCTTGCTAGCGGGGGCCCCGTCAGATACGCAGTATTTT. As protein: CASSFLLAGAPSDTQYF.

J is TRBJ2-7 and V is TRBV27; D perhaps matches TRBD1 (6 bases). CDR3 length: 16 residues. CDR1 and CDR2 (germline): MNHEY, SMNVEV (reference sequence). The V and J ends lost 6 bases and 0 bases respectively, with 18 bases between them. In DNA form, the CDR3 reads TGTGCCAGCAGCCCTTCCCGGGACACCTACTCCTACGAGCAGTACGTC. Its translation: CASSPSRDTYSYEQYV.

In its sample, this clonotype was seen a few times. This chain connects TRBV27 to TRBJ2-2; D is unresolved. Trimming took 6 bases from V and 1 from J, leaving 12 bases between them. This CDR3 has 15 residues. In germline, CDR1 is MNHEY, CDR2 SMNVEV (reference sequence). DNA for the CDR3: TGTGCCAGCAGCCCCGGGCTTCGGAACACCGGGGAGCTGTTTTTT. It codes for CASSPGLRNTGELFF.

The chain employs TRBV5-1 and TRBJ1-2; D uncertain. Deletions cut 2 bases from V and 1 base from J, with 6 bases between. Germline CDR1 reads SGHRS; CDR2 reads YFSETQ. The CDR3 consists of 13 residues. The CDR3 nucleotides read TGCGCCAGCAGCTTCGAGGATAACTATGGCTACACCTTC. Its protein is CASSFEDNYGYTF.

This clonotype turned up a few times. The V gene is TRBV5-4, the J gene TRBJ2-3, with TRBD1 identical over 9 bases. The CDR3 runs 15 residues. V lost 1 base and J lost 14; bases outside the gene matches: 14. Germline V gene data show CDR1 as SGHNT and CDR2 as YYREEE (reference sequence). As DNA, the CDR3 is TGTGCCAGCAGCTTGACTCCGGGACAGGGCCAGCGTAGGTATTTT. Protein sequence: CASSLTPGQGQRRYF. Combining the CDR3 with reference TRBV5-4 and TRBJ2-3 gives the whole variable domain ETGVTQSPTHLIKTRGQQVTLRCSSQSGHNTVSWYQQALGQGPQFIFQYYREEENGRGNFPPRFSGLQFPNYSSELNVNALELDDSALYLCASSLTPGQGQRRYFGPGTRLTVL.

This chain connects TRBV15 to TRBJ2-3; 8 positions agree with TRBD2. The CDR3 runs 19 residues. Germline V gene sequence: CDR1 LNHNV, CDR2 YYDKDF (reference sequence). V trimming: 0 bases; J trimming: 4 bases; junction bases outside the gene matches: 15. CDR3 nucleotide sequence: TGTGCCACCAGCAGAGATCCGCTGGGGCGGGGGGTCCACCCAGATACGCAGTATTTT. Protein: CATSRDPLGRGVHPDTQYF.